A single sample is the source of the 3 T cell receptor beta chains below, sequenced in a study of T cells in Graves' hyperthyroidism and ophthalmopathy. The source material, RNA transcripts, was used to amplify TCR beta CDR3 regions. During a first-round RT-PCR of the TCR CDR3, the HTBI primer set was used. MiXCR, run by TCRdb on the multiplex PCR reads, gives a single entry per CDR3 protein. This sample has roughly 380,000 distinct CDR3 sequences, with about a fifth found just once. The sample consisted of blood. The source of these receptors is a woman between 18 and 29 years old with Graves' hyperthyroidism.

This clonotype was seen many times. An end of the junction differs from the germline gene, which may be a read error. The chain uses TRBV7-7 and TRBJ2-2; D gene uncertain. The CDR3 covers 13 residues. The germline V gene encodes CDR1 SSHAT and CDR2 FNYEAQ (reference sequence). CDR3 protein: CASSSLNTRELFF. The CDR3, as DNA: TGTGCTAGCAGCTCATTGAACACCAGGGAGCTGTTTTTT.

The sample holds many counts of this clonotype. The chain recombines TRBV6-5 with TRBJ1-5; 9 bases are shared with TRBD1. The V segment lost 4 bases and the J segment 6 bases; nucleotides outside the gene matches: 4. The CDR3 consists of 14 residues. The germline CDR1 and CDR2 sequences are MNHEY and SVGAGI. CDR3 in amino acids: CASSLTGGVQPQHF. The CDR3 DNA reads as TGTGCCAGCAGTTTGACAGGGGGAGTTCAGCCCCAGCATTTT.

This clonotype showed up just a few times. This chain connects TRBV30 to TRBJ2-2; D remains unclear. V was clipped by 2 bases and J by 5 bases, with 6 bases between them. This CDR3 contains 12 residues. Germline V gene sequence: CDR1 GTSNPN, CDR2 SVGIG (reference sequence). In DNA, the CDR3 is TGTGCCTGGAGTTCTGGGACCGGGGAGCTGTTTTTT. Translated, it gives CAWSSGTGELFF.